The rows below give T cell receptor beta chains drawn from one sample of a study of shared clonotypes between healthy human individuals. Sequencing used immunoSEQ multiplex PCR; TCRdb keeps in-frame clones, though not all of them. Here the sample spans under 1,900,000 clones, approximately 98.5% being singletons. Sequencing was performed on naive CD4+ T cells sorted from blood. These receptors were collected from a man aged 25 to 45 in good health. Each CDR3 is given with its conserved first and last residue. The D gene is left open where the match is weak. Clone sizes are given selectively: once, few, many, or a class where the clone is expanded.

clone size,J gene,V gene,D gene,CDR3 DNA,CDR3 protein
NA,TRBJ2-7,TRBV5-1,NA,TGCGCCAGCAGCTTACAGGGGACTTCCTACGAGCAGTACTTC,CASSLQGTSYEQYF
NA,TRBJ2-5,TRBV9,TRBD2,TGTGCCAGCAGCGGTAGCGGGAGGGCCGGGACCCAGTACTTC,CASSGSGRAGTQYF
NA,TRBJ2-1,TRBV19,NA,TGTGCCACCTCTAGCCGCGGGGACAGTCCCTACAATGAGCAGTTCTTC,CATSSRGDSPYNEQFF
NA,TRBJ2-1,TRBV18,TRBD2,TGTGCCAGCTCACCCAGGCGGGAGTCCTTCGATGAGCAGTTCTTC,CASSPRRESFDEQFF
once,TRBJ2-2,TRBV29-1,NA,TGCAGCGTTGGGACAGCCGCGAACACCGGGGAGCTGTTTTTT,CSVGTAANTGELFF
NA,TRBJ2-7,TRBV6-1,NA,TGTGCCAGCAGCCGCACCTACGAGCAGTACTTC,CASSRTYEQYF
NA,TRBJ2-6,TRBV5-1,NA,TGCGCCAGCAGCCCCTCTATCTCTGGGGCCAACGTCCTGACTTTC,CASSPSISGANVLTF
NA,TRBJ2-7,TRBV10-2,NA,TGCGCCAGCAGTGGTAGACTAAGTGGATACGAGCAGTACTTC,CASSGRLSGYEQYF
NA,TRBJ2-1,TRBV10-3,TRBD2,TGTGCCATCAGTGAACGTGGGGAGGCTAGCGGGAACCTGGAGTTCTTC,CAISERGEASGNLEFF
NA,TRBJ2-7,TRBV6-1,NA,TGTGCCAGCAGTGAAGCCGACTGGAGGGCTGGATACGAGCAGTACTTC,CASSEADWRAGYEQYF
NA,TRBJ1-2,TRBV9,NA,TGTGCCAGCAGCGTCAAGGACCTTGGTGGCTACACCTTC,CASSVKDLGGYTF
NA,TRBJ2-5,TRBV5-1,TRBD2,TGCGCCAGCAGAGCGGGAGCGGGGGAGACCCAGTACTTC,CASRAGAGETQYF
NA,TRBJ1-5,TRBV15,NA,TGTGCCACCAGCAGAGGGGGATTCAATCAGCCCCAGCATTTT,CATSRGGFNQPQHF
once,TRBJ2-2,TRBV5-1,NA,TGCGCCAGCAACTTCGGTGCGAACACCGGGGAGCTGTTTTTT,CASNFGANTGELFF
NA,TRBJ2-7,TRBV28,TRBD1,TGTGCCAGCAGTTCACTACAGGGGTGGGAGTACGAGCAGTACTTC,CASSSLQGWEYEQYF
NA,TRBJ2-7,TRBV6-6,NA,TGTGCCAGCAGTAGAACCCTTAGGACAACTTACGAGCAGTACTTC,CASSRTLRTTYEQYF
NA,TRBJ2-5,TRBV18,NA,TGTGCCAGCTCACTACGGGGCCCCCCAGAGACCCAGTACTTC,CASSLRGPPETQYF
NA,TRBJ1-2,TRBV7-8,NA,TGTGCCAGCAGCTTTTCAGGGATAGGGAACTATGGCTACACCTTC,CASSFSGIGNYGYTF
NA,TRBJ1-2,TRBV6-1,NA,TGTGCCAGCAGTGTAACAAGGACCTATGGCTACACCTTC,CASSVTRTYGYTF
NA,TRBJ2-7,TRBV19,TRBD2,TGTGCCAGTAGTACCATAGCGGGGCCCTACGAGCAGTACTTC,CASSTIAGPYEQYF
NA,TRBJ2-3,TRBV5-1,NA,TGCGCCAGCAGCTTATCGCGCGGGATCACAGATACGCAGTATTTT,CASSLSRGITDTQYF
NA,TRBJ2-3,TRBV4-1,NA,TGCGCCAGCAGCCCTCCGGGACAAGTACTAGCGGATACGCAGTATTTT,CASSPPGQVLADTQYF